This TCR beta chain was profiled in a study of blood T cell repertoires in COVID-19 (dated by TCRdb to about 2020). Context from the whole study: Samples from collaborators originated in the United States, Italy and Spain and spanned both the acute and convalescent phases of COVID-19. The material from the prospective study consisted of cDNA or gDNA derived from T cells, B-cell-depleted T cells, or PBMCs. Subjects who had been exposed to COVID-19, were actively infected with it, or had recovered from it provided the deeply sampled blood TCRbeta repertoires that made up the dataset. The repertoires were released in a freely available public database meant as a resource for research on the immune response to SARS-CoV-2. The samples were drawn from the first 160 participants of the ongoing ImmuneRACE study and from under 1,500 subjects provided by 6 global collaborators. A de-identified subject ID, COVID-19 status, age in years and sex were almost always included in the sample metadata. Where available, HLA class I and class II types were taken from metadata supplied by the sample provider and were not determined by assay-based typing.

TCRbeta CDR3 regions were amplified from genomic DNA using the immunoSEQ Assay, a bias-controlled multiplex PCR. As for the authors' bioinformatics: Within the assay, amplification of reference gene primers was used to estimate how many nucleated cells each sample contained. To quantify the absolute abundance of each unique TCRbeta CDR3 rearrangement, sequence reads were collapsed and filtered. Productive Simpson clonality was computed per sample as the square root of Simpson's diversity index over productive rearrangements. As stored in TCRdb, this immuneACCESS dataset retains in-frame rearrangements with V and J assigned. A fraction of the clones does not appear; measured against another copy, unresolved V genes explain less than half of the discrepancy, and the remainder lacks a known reason. From that table come the V and J calls and clone size; the DNA was used to work out D and trimming. The sample profile shows about 98,000 clones; around 82% of them were found once. Of the sample, approximately 11% is held by the ten largest clones.

Each collaborating institution followed its own protocols to collect whole blood in K2EDTA tubes. For TCRbeta analysis, collaborators shipped samples in one of three forms: frozen whole blood, isolated PBMCs, or DNA extracted from either of those sample types. Turning to this clone: Its antigen is unknown. Base qualities are not at hand, and no much larger clone is one base apart.

Study-wide conclusions, independent of this receptor: The quantity of clinical and demographic metadata differed by source and by participant and was supplied without curation.

Taken from cysteine to phenylalanine, the CDR3 has 14 residues. Only the CDR3 DNA is retained, 42 bases long and in frame from the first base. V is pruned by 5 bases and J by 5 bases, leaving 8 bases of the junction without a gene match. As encoded in the germline V gene, CDR1 is KGHSH while CDR2 is LQKENI. The rearrangement combines TRBV18 with TRBJ2-7; the junction holds 8 bases that match TRBD1. This clonotype was obtained from a man in his 70s with active or convalescent COVID-19. Sequenced sample: peripheral blood. The CDR3 in this case is CASSARTGTHEQYF. In nucleotide form, the sequence is TGTGCCAGCTCAGCCAGGACAGGGACTCACGAGCAGTACTTC.